This TCR beta chain was sequenced during a study of blood T cell repertoires in COVID-19. Turning to the study itself: Collection of acute and convalescent COVID-19 samples took place in the United States, Italy and Spain.

Authors' analysis steps: Counts of nucleated cells, estimated from reference gene primer amplification, were obtained. This table comes from immunoSEQ multiplex PCR, and its TCRdb copy is limited to in-frame clones, with some not included. That table is the source of V, J and clone size, and D and trimming were worked out from the DNA. The table has around 170,000 clones, about 81% seen once. This CDR3 comprises 16 residues. Germline CDR1 and CDR2: SGDLS and YYNGEE. The V and J ends lost 3 bases and 0 bases respectively, with 14 bases between them. Sequencing used peripheral blood. The sequence derives from a woman of 80 years or more with COVID-19, enrolled during active disease. This chain uses TRBV9 with TRBJ2-3; D possibly corresponds to TRBD2 (7 bases). In DNA form, the CDR3 reads TGTGCCAGCAGCGCAGGGAGGGGGGCTAGCACAGATACGCAGTATTTT. Residues: CASSAGRGASTDTQYF.